Included here is one TCR beta chain sequence, with context. Its antigen remains unknown. This entry is derived from a study of beta chain features in type 1 diabetes. Overall study findings and caveats: For type 1 diabetes patients, VDJ junctions showed fewer insertions and more deletions.

Trimming at V came to 4 bases and at J to 2 bases, leaving 6 bases not matched to a gene. Germline V gene lookup returns CDR1 SGDLS and CDR2 YYNGEE. The CDR3 consists of 15 residues. Expressed TCRB transcripts got sequenced, as all isolated RNA was reverse transcribed. Method: immunoSEQ multiplex PCR; TCRdb's copy keeps in-frame clones and lacks some. The sample holds around 99,000 clones, 40% seen once. Source material: stem cell memory CD4+ T cells from blood. This TCR was recovered from a woman aged 18-29 years in good health. This chain joins TRBV9 and TRBJ2-1; 7 bases align to TRBD2. CDR3 sequence (DNA): TGTGCCAGCAGCCTGGGAGGGGCAGCCTACAATGAGCAGTTCTTC. The encoded protein is CASSLGGAAYNEQFF.